The 19 T cell receptor beta chains below were found in one sample sequenced in a study of T cells after yellow fever vaccination. One entry per CDR3 protein, called by TCRdb with MiXCR from the 5' RACE reads. The sample consists of about 550,000 distinct CDR3 sequences, 15% to 20% of them appearing once. This specimen was PBMCs, taken 15 days after the yellow fever booster vaccination. Source of these receptors: a man aged 25 to 40 who received the YFV17D yellow fever vaccine.

This clonotype was found a few times. The chain combines TRBV12-3 or TRBV12-4 with TRBJ2-3; 9 bases match TRBD2. J was trimmed by 6 bases and V by 7 bases; bases with no gene match: 11. CDR3 size: 15 residues. This CDR3 is CASTPRGSGSDTQYF. The CDR3 nucleotides are TGTGCCAGCACCCCTAGGGGTAGCGGGAGTGATACGCAGTATTTT.

This clonotype came up a few times. CDR3 sequence (DNA): TGTGCCAGCAGTTACAAAGGGTGGACTGAAGCTTTCTTT. Residues: CASSYKGWTEAFF. V usage is TRBV27 and J usage is TRBJ1-1; D is unresolved. Trimming pared 4 bases from V and 5 bases from J, leaving 11 bases between. The CDR3 contains 13 residues. Germline CDR1 reads MNHEY; CDR2 reads SMNVEV (reference sequence).

The chain joins TRBV5-3 to TRBJ1-2, with D perhaps matching TRBD1 (6 bases). TRBV5-3 is known as an ORF, though its function is uncertain. The CDR3 is 13 residues long. Trimming took off 8 bases at V and 3 bases at J, with 14 bases between the two ends. DNA for the CDR3: TGTGCCAGGGGCCCTGGGGGCCACTATGGCTACACCTTC. It yields the protein CARGPGGHYGYTF.

In nucleotides, the CDR3 is TGTGCCAGCAGCCAACAGTACGAGCAGTACTTC. Translation: CASSQQYEQYF. The rearrangement uses TRBV4-2 and TRBJ2-7; D remains ambiguous. Per the germline V gene, CDR1 is LGHNA and CDR2 is YNFKEQ. With 2 bases removed from V and 4 bases from J, the gap between germline ends came to 3 bases. The CDR3 is 11 residues long.

J is TRBJ2-2 and V is TRBV7-8; 8 bases match TRBD2. The CDR3 consists of 16 residues. V lost 8 bases to trimming and J lost 8 bases; unmatched junction nucleotides: 16. The germline gives CDR1 SGHVS, CDR2 FQNEAQ. The CDR3 DNA reads TGTGCCAGCCCCACATCCTCCATAGCGGGAATGGGGGAGCTGTTTTTT. Translation: CASPTSSIAGMGELFF.

This chain links TRBV7-2 with TRBJ2-1; D uncertain. V lost 2 bases to trimming and J lost 5 bases, with 10 bases between them. The CDR3 sequence is 14 residues long. Germline loops: CDR1 SGHTA, CDR2 FQGNSA. In nucleotides, the CDR3 is TGTGCCAGCAGCTTATCAGGAAACGACAATGAGCAGTTCTTC. This gives the protein CASSLSGNDNEQFF. Based on the CDR3 plus reference TRBV7-2 and TRBJ2-1, the full variable domain is GAGVSQSPSNKVTEKGKDVELRCDPISGHTALYWYRQSLGQGLEFLIYFQGNSAPDKSGLPSDRFSAERTGGSVSTLTIQRTQQEDSAVYLCASSLSGNDNEQFFGPGTRLTVL.

This rearrangement joins TRBV7-2 to TRBJ2-3; 9 bases fit TRBD1. Germline CDR1 reads SGHTA; CDR2 reads FQGNSA. The CDR3 is 16 amino acids. V shed 1 base, J shed 4 bases, and the junction held 6 bases outside the gene matches. CDR3 region: CASSLVGTGKADTQYF. The CDR3 nucleotides are TGTGCCAGCAGCTTAGTGGGGACAGGGAAGGCAGATACGCAGTATTTT.

This clonotype was observed a handful of times. The chain combines TRBV10-3 with TRBJ2-7, with D perhaps TRBD2 (6 bases). This CDR3 has 16 residues. Trimming took off 0 bases at V and 3 bases at J, with 15 bases between the two ends. Per the germline V gene, CDR1 is ENHRY and CDR2 is SYGVKD. The CDR3 region has the DNA TGTGCCATCAGTGAGTCGGCAGGGACTTTGGGCTACGAGCAGTACTTC. It specifies CAISESAGTLGYEQYF.

This clonotype was counted between two and nine times. This sequence joins TRBV6-2 or TRBV6-3 and TRBJ2-3; 7 bases are a match to TRBD1. The CDR3 sequence is 15 residues long. In germline, CDR1 is MNHEY, CDR2 SVGEGT. Trimming cost V 11 bases and J 6 bases; bases outside gene matches: 17. The chain's CDR3 is CAVKSRTGASDTQYF. The CDR3 coding sequence is TGTGCCGTAAAAAGTCGTACAGGGGCTTCGGATACGCAGTATTTT.

This clonotype was seen a few times. CDR3 amino acids: CASSLAPAGAASGYTF. DNA for the CDR3: TGCGCCAGCAGCTTGGCCCCGGCAGGAGCAGCTTCTGGCTACACCTTC. The rearrangement links TRBV5-1 to TRBJ1-2, with D uncertain. This CDR3 spans 16 amino acids. Deletions cut 0 bases from V and 7 bases from J, with 19 bases between. CDR1 is SGHRS, CDR2 YFSETQ, per germline.

This clonotype appeared a few times. In DNA, the CDR3 is TGTGCCATCAGTGAGGGGACAGCTAACTATGGCTACACCTTC. Its protein product is CAISEGTANYGYTF. This chain joins TRBV10-3 and TRBJ1-2, with TRBD1 identical over 7 bases. The junction had 0 bases not matched to a gene; V was cut back by 2 bases and J by 0 bases. From germline, CDR1 is ENHRY and CDR2 SYGVKD. This CDR3 comprises 14 residues.

This clonotype was recorded a few times. The V and J genes are TRBV15 and TRBJ2-1, with a possible D match to TRBD1 (6 bases). Germline CDR1 reads LNHNV; CDR2 reads YYDKDF (reference sequence). This CDR3 comprises 13 residues. With 0 bases removed from V and 9 bases from J, the gap between germline ends came to 9 bases. CDR3 in amino acids: CATSRETGREQFF. For the CDR3, the DNA is TGTGCCACCAGCAGAGAAACAGGGCGTGAGCAGTTCTTC.

This clonotype has more than one count but fewer than ten. This chain connects TRBV6-5 to TRBJ2-7; D call uncertain. Germline assignment: CDR1 MNHEY and CDR2 SVGAGI. The CDR3 consists of 15 residues. The germline V and J ends were trimmed by 3 bases and 2 bases, with 14 bases remaining between them. The CDR3 DNA sequence: TGTGCCAGCAGTTATGTTGGCAGTGGAACCTACGAGCAGTACTTC. This sequence encodes CASSYVGSGTYEQYF.

This clonotype was counted a few times. The gene calls are TRBV5-1 and TRBJ2-3; D tentatively reads TRBD1 or TRBD2 (5 bases each). CDR3 length: 17 amino acids. V lost 0 bases to trimming and J lost 2 bases, with 16 bases between them. From germline, CDR1 is SGHRS and CDR2 YFSETQ. The chain's CDR3 is CASSLGGPRRITDTQYF. CDR3 bases: TGCGCCAGCAGCTTGGGGGGACCGCGCAGGATCACAGATACGCAGTATTTT.

This clonotype was seen a handful of times. The chain has TRBV29-1 and TRBJ2-5; the D is unclear. The V gene's germline CDR1 is SQVTM and CDR2 ANQGSEA. The CDR3 contains 14 residues. Trimming took 4 bases from V and 4 from J, leaving 16 bases between them. CDR3 residues: CSVVARKLGETQYF. The CDR3 DNA is TGCAGCGTTGTGGCCCGAAAGCTGGGAGAGACCCAGTACTTC.

The rearrangement links TRBV20-1 to TRBJ2-7; perhaps TRBD1 as D (5 bases). This CDR3 spans 13 amino acids. The ends were cut back, 2 bases at V and 3 bases at J, with 11 bases in the middle. Germline assignment: CDR1 DFQATT and CDR2 SNEGSKA (reference sequence). The CDR3 DNA is TGCAGTGCTAGATCCGACAGTGTCTACGAGCAGTACTTC. Its protein is CSARSDSVYEQYF.

The V and J genes are TRBV19 and TRBJ2-1, with 8 positions matching TRBD2. The V gene end was trimmed by 8 bases and the J gene end by 7 bases; junction bases not matched to a gene: 13. CDR3 length equals 15 residues. The germline V gene has CDR1 LNHDA and CDR2 SQIVND (reference sequence). DNA of the CDR3: TGTGCCAGTGGAGCCGGGACTAGGGGAAGTAATGAGCAGTTCTTC. Encoded protein: CASGAGTRGSNEQFF.

This clonotype was counted a few times. Written as DNA, the CDR3 is TGCGCCAGCAGCCAAGTCCCGGGGGCTAGTCAGCCCCAGCATTTT. Its protein is CASSQVPGASQPQHF. The genes are TRBV4-3 and TRBJ1-5; weak D call: TRBD1 (6 bases). V was cut by 1 base and J by 6 bases, with 13 bases left in between. Germline V gene lookup returns CDR1 LGHNA and CDR2 YSLEER. The CDR3 is made up of 15 amino acids.

The CDR3, as DNA: TGTGCCAGCAGCCCGTCTGACGGGGGGGCGCCCCATTACAATGAGCAGTTCTTC. Its translation: CASSPSDGGAPHYNEQFF. The chain recombines TRBV3-1 with TRBJ2-1, with 8 bases fitting TRBD2. The junction had 15 bases not matched to a gene; V was cut back by 4 bases and J by 4 bases. The CDR3 contains 18 residues. Germline V gene data show CDR1 as LGHDT and CDR2 as YNNKEL (reference sequence).